These 16 T cell receptor beta chains came from one sample sequenced in a study of patients and donors after allogeneic stem cell transplantation (dated by TCRdb to the early 2020s). The library came from RT-PCR. Sequenced using a NextSeq 550. The public reads were reprocessed in TCRdb via fastp at Q25 and MiXCR, keeping in-frame beta chains. Records with the same CDR3 protein are collapsed into one entry carrying the most frequent genes and DNA. Present in this sample are roughly 880,000 distinct CDR3 sequences, more than 15% of which were seen just once. The leading ten clones occupy around 6% of the sample. The sample was blood, either unsorted or a sorted T cell fraction (not recorded which). The source is a human donor who was either an allogeneic HSCT recipient or a stem cell or donor lymphocyte infusion donor (not recorded which). It is not recorded whose cells these are; they may come from a transplant donor.

This clonotype was detected a few times. The V and J genes are TRBV6-2 or TRBV6-3 and TRBJ1-5, with D possibly being TRBD1 (6 bases). The CDR3 consists of 13 residues. Germline loops: CDR1 MNHEY, CDR2 SVGEGT. V was pared by 7 bases and J by 8 bases, with 15 bases between. CDR3 sequence: CASKRDAGEPQHF. As DNA, the CDR3 is TGTGCCAGCAAACGGGACGCAGGGGAGCCCCAGCATTTT.

The sample holds a few counts of this clonotype. This sequence joins TRBV19 and TRBJ2-7; possible D gene TRBD2, 6 bases. V lost 0 bases and J lost 7, with 16 bases in between. CDR1 is LNHDA, CDR2 SQIVND, per germline (reference sequence). The CDR3 sequence is 15 residues long. The CDR3 DNA reads TGTGCCAGTAGTATAGAACCCGGGAGCCCGCTGGAGCAGTACTTC. Protein: CASSIEPGSPLEQYF.

V is TRBV3-1 and J is TRBJ2-4, with 10 positions matching TRBD1. The germline V gene encodes CDR1 LGHDT and CDR2 YNNKEL (reference sequence). The CDR3 contains 16 residues. Trimming removed 4 bases from V and 1 base from J; junction bases left unmatched: 4. The CDR3 spells CASSPWDRGAKNIQYF. CDR3 bases: TGTGCCAGCAGCCCTTGGGACAGGGGCGCCAAAAACATTCAGTACTTC. Based on the CDR3 plus reference TRBV3-1 and TRBJ2-4, the full variable domain is DTAVSQTPKYLVTQMGNDKSIKCEQNLGHDTMYWYKQDSKKFLKIMFSYNNKELIINETVPNRFSPKSPDKAHLNLHINSLELGDSAVYFCASSPWDRGAKNIQYFGAGTRLSVL.

This rearrangement joins TRBV7-2 to TRBJ2-1; tentatively, D is TRBD2 (6 bases). Germline loops: CDR1 SGHTA, CDR2 FQGNSA. V lost 2 bases and J lost 7, with 9 bases in between. The CDR3 loop spans 13 amino acids. The CDR3 reads CASSLRESNEQFF. Here the CDR3 DNA reads TGTGCCAGCAGCTTACGGGAGAGTAATGAGCAGTTCTTC.

This clonotype has ten or more counts. The V call is TRBV12-3 or TRBV12-4, the J call TRBJ2-7; TRBD1 agrees at 8 bases. The junction had 9 bases not matched to a gene; V was cut back by 3 bases and J by 2 bases. This CDR3 comprises 16 residues. Here the CDR3 reads CASSFARSRGPYEQYF. The CDR3 region has the DNA TGTGCCAGCAGTTTTGCGCGGTCCAGGGGGCCCTACGAGCAGTACTTC.

This clonotype was picked up many times. The chain is built from TRBV7-9 and TRBJ1-2; the D is unclear. This CDR3 has 13 residues. V was shortened by 5 bases and J by 5 bases, with 12 bases between the two germline ends. Germline CDR1 is SEHNR and CDR2 is FQNEAQ (reference sequence). The CDR3 spells CASSKDGYYGYTF. In nucleotides, the CDR3 is TGTGCCAGCAGCAAGGACGGGTATTATGGCTACACCTTC.

The J gene is TRBJ1-2, the V gene TRBV4-1, with 9 bases that match TRBD1. The CDR3 has 14 amino acids. The ends lost 3 bases at V and 7 bases at J; junction bases unmatched: 6. From germline, CDR1 is MGHRA and CDR2 YSYEKL. The CDR3 spells CASSQPGQGSGYTF. CDR3 sequence (DNA): TGCGCCAGCAGCCAGCCGGGACAGGGCTCTGGCTACACCTTC.

This clonotype was seen only a few times. This rearrangement joins TRBV4-3 to TRBJ2-3, with 7 nucleotides matching TRBD2. The V gene's germline CDR1 is LGHNA and CDR2 YSLEER. The CDR3 has 17 residues. V was clipped by 4 bases and J by 4 bases; unmatched bases: 14. The chain's CDR3 is CASSRRGPGAGSDTQYF. CDR3 coding DNA: TGCGCCAGCAGCCGTAGGGGACCGGGAGCGGGGTCAGATACGCAGTATTTT.

The chain employs TRBV2 and TRBJ1-1, with D maybe TRBD1 (6 bases). The CDR3 is made up of 14 amino acids. The germline gives CDR1 SNHLY, CDR2 FYNNEI. V shed 7 bases and J shed 2 bases, with 14 bases lying between them. DNA for the CDR3: TGTGCCAGCAACCGGGACAAGGTCAACACTGAAGCTTTCTTT. Translated, it gives CASNRDKVNTEAFF.

This chain links TRBV6-7 with TRBJ2-2; TRBD2 matches at 7 bases. TRBV6-7 belongs to the ORF category, with a function that is uncertain. The CDR3 totals 17 residues. J lost 6 bases, V lost 6 bases, and 16 bases had no gene match. The CDR3 DNA follows: TGTGCCAGCAGACACCCCCCCTCCCGGGGGAGGGCCGGGGAGCTGTTTTTT. This gives the protein CASRHPPSRGRAGELFF.

There are a few counts of this clonotype. The CDR3 bases are TGCGCCAGCAGCCAGAGGGATCCCCGGGCAAGTTCCAACTATGGCTACACCTTC. Translated: CASSQRDPRASSNYGYTF. The V gene is TRBV4-1, the J gene TRBJ1-2; D not resolved. The CDR3 has 18 amino acids. Germline loops: CDR1 MGHRA, CDR2 YSYEKL. Trimming left V 3 bases short and J 2 bases short, with 22 bases between.

This clonotype showed up many times. Mismatch with germline at one junction end may stem from a read error. This chain links TRBV5-1 with TRBJ2-7, with 9 bases lining up with TRBD2. Germline V CDR1 and CDR2: SGHRS, YFSETQ. The CDR3 is 13 residues long. CDR3 in amino acids: CASSLAGVNEQYF. In DNA form, the CDR3 reads TGTGCCAGCAGCTTAGCGGGAGTAAACGAGCAGTACTTC. Complete variable domain (other parts from reference TRBV5-1 and TRBJ2-7): KAGVTQTPRYLIKTRGQQVTLSCSPISGHRSVSWYQQTPGQGLQFLFEYFSETQRNKGNFPGRFSGRQFSNSRSEMNVSTLELGDSALYLCASSLAGVNEQYFGPGTRLTVT.

There are many counts of this clonotype. The V call is TRBV12-3 or TRBV12-4, the J call TRBJ2-1, with 7 bases matching TRBD1. The CDR3 is made up of 15 amino acids. J was trimmed by 7 bases and V by 5 bases; bases with no gene match: 11. The CDR3 region has the DNA TGTGCCAGCAGTCCCGAACCGGGACAGATTAATGAGCAGTTCTTC. This sequence encodes CASSPEPGQINEQFF.

The chain uses TRBV5-1 and TRBJ1-6, with D tentatively TRBD1 (6 bases). Per germline, CDR1 SGHRS and CDR2 YFSETQ. This CDR3 spans 15 amino acids. V was trimmed by 0 bases and J by 13 bases, leaving 17 bases between them. The CDR3: CASSLVQGQPSPLHF. CDR3 sequence (DNA): TGCGCCAGCAGCTTGGTACAGGGTCAGCCTTCCCCCCTCCACTTT. The full variable domain, rest sourced from reference TRBV5-1 and TRBJ1-6, is KAGVTQTPRYLIKTRGQQVTLSCSPISGHRSVSWYQQTPGQGLQFLFEYFSETQRNKGNFPGRFSGRQFSNSRSEMNVSTLELGDSALYLCASSLVQGQPSPLHFGNGTRLTVT.

The chain uses TRBV12-3 or TRBV12-4 and TRBJ1-2, with a possible D match to TRBD1 (6 bases). V shed 8 bases and J shed 4 bases, with 20 bases lying between them. The CDR3 has 15 residues. The CDR3 region has the DNA TGTGCCAGCTCAGGACTTAGACAGGCCCCCTATGGCTACACCTTC. This codes for CASSGLRQAPYGYTF.

This clonotype was found a few times. V gene TRBV9 combines with J gene TRBJ2-3, with a tentative D call TRBD2 (6 bases). V lost 0 bases and J lost 3, with 8 bases in between. The CDR3 has 14 residues. Germline assignment: CDR1 SGDLS and CDR2 YYNGEE. Written as DNA, the CDR3 is TGTGCCAGCAGCGTAGCTGCGGGAACAGATACGCAGTATTTT. Translating it yields CASSVAAGTDTQYF.